The clone carrying this T cell receptor (beta chain) turned up a few times. What it binds is unknown. Here immunoSEQ multiplex PCR was the method, and the copy in TCRdb shows in-frame clones only, minus some. The sample lists approximately 350 clones, 73% occurring once. This CDR3 contains 13 residues. V was shortened by 4 bases and J by 3 bases, with 11 bases between the two germline ends. The germline gives CDR1 SGHRS, CDR2 YFSETQ. The data stem from a study of tissue T cells after allogeneic stem cell transplantation. Overall study findings and caveats: Blood and spleen captured only part of the tissue TCR repertoire. Shared clones across patients were few; motif clustering revealed tissue-specific shared signatures.

This receptor was identified in a female patient aged 40 to 70 with steroid-refractory graft-versus-host disease after an allogeneic stem cell transplant. Some T cells may have come from the graft donor. This chain joins TRBV5-1 and TRBJ2-7; D possibly corresponds to TRBD1 (6 bases). The starting material was skin, obtained at autopsy. The CDR3 is CASSGTGFYEQYF. Here the CDR3 DNA reads TGCGCCAGCAGCGGAACAGGGTTCTACGAGCAGTACTTC.